The clone carrying this T cell receptor (beta chain) was seen many times. Its specificity is not known. The sample belongs to a study of breast tumors, draining lymph nodes, adjacent tissues. General study points: That most tumor T cells come from lymph nodes remained unproven. Compared with basal-like, luminal-like tumors shared significantly more repertoire with nontumor tissue. Tumors had less TCR diversity than lymph nodes, more than nontumor tissue.

TCRdb independently ran MiXCR on the multiplex PCR reads; one entry per CDR3 protein. The table records about 230,000 distinct CDR3 sequences, approximately 29% of them present only once. Samples came from axillary lymph nodes draining the breast cancer. The ends were cut back, 4 bases at V and 4 bases at J, with 12 bases in the middle. This CDR3 comprises 14 residues. Germline V gene data show CDR1 as LNHDA and CDR2 as SQIVND (reference sequence). This receptor was taken from a female donor with breast cancer. Some clones in this sample may be carry-over from other donors' samples. Sequencing used axillary lymph node tissue. The rearrangement uses TRBV19 and TRBJ2-3; D could derive from TRBD1 or TRBD2 (5 bases each). The CDR3 region has the DNA TGTGCCAGTAGTAGGGGGAATTTTGCAGATACGCAGTATTTT. Translated: CASSRGNFADTQYF.